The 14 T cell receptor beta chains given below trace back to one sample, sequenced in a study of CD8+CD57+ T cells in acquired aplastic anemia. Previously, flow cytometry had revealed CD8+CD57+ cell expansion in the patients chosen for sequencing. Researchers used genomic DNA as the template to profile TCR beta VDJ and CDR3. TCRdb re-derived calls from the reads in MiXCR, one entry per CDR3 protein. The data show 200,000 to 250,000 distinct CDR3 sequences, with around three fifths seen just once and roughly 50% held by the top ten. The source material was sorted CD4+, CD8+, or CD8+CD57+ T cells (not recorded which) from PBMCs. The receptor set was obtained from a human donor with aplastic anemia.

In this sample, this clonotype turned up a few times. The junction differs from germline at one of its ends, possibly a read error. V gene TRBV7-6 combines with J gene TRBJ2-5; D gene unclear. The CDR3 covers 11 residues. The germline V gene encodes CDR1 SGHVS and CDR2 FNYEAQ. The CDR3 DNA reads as TGTGCCAGCAGCACTCTCGAGACTCAGTACTTC. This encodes CASSTLETQYF. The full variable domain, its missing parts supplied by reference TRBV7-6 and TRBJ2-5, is GAGVSQSPRYKVTKRGQDVALRCDPISGHVSLYWYRQALGQGPEFLTYFNYEAQQDKSGLPNDRFSAERPEGSISTLTIQRTEQRDSAMYRCASSTLETQYFGPGTRLLVL.

CDR3 sequence reads: CATSREYGTDTQYF. The CDR3 bases are TGTGCCACCAGCAGAGAATATGGCACAGATACGCAGTATTTT. This chain joins TRBV15 and TRBJ2-3, with D unclear. This CDR3 region has 14 residues. Trimming removed 0 bases at V and 1 base at J, with 5 bases between. Germline assignment: CDR1 LNHNV and CDR2 YYDKDF (reference sequence).

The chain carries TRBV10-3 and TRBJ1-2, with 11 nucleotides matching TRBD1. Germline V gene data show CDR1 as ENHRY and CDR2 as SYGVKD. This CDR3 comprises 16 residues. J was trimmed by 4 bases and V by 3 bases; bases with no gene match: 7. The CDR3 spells CAISEEDRGLFYGYTF. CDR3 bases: TGTGCCATCAGTGAAGAGGACAGGGGGCTTTTCTATGGCTACACCTTC.

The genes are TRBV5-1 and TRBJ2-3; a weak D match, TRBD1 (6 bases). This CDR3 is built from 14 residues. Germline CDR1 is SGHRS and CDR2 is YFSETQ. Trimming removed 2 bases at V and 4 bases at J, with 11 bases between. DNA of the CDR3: TGCGCCAGCAGCTTTGGACAGCCCCCAGATACGCAGTATTTT. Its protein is CASSFGQPPDTQYF.

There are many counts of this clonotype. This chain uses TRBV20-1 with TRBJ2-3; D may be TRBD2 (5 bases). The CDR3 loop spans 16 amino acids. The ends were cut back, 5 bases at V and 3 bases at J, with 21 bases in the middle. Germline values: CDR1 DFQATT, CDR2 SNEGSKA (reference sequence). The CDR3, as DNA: TGCAGTGCTGGCCCACTAGAGGCCCTTGTGACAGATACGCAGTATTTT. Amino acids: CSAGPLEALVTDTQYF.

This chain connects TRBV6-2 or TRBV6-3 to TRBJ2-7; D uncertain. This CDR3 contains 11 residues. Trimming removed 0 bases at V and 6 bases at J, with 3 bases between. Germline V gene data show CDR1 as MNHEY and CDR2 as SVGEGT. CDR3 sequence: CASSYSTEQYF. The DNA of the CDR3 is TGTGCCAGCAGTTACTCGACCGAGCAGTACTTC.

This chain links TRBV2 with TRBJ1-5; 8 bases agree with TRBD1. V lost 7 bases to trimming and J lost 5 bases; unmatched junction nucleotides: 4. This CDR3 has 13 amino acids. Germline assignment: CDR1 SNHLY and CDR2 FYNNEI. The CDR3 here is CASTSGGHQPQHF. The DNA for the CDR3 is TGTGCCAGCACGTCAGGGGGCCATCAGCCCCAGCATTTT.

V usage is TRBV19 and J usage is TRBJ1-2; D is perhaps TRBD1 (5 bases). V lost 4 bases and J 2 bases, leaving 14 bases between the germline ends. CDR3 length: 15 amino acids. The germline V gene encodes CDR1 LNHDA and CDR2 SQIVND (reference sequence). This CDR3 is CASSSSGTGNYGYTF. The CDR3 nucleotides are TGTGCCAGTAGTAGCTCCGGGACGGGGAACTATGGCTACACCTTC.

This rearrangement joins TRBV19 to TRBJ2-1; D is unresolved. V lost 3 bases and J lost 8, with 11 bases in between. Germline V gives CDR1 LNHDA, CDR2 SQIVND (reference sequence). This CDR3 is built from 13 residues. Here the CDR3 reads CASSIRGSDEQFF. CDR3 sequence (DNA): TGTGCCAGTAGTATTCGAGGTTCAGATGAGCAGTTCTTC.

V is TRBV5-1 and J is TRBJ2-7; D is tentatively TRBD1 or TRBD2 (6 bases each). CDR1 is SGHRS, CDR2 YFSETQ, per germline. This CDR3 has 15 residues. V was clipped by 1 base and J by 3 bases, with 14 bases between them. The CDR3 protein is CASSLRYGGNYEQYF. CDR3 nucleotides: TGCGCCAGCAGCTTGAGGTACGGGGGCAACTACGAGCAGTACTTC.

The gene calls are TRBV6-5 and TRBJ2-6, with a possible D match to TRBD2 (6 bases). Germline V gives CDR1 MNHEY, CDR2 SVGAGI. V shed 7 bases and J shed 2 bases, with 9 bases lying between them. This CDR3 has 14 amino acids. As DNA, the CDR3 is TGTGCCAGCAAGGAGGGCCCTGGGGCCAACGTCCTGACTTTC. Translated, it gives CASKEGPGANVLTF.

CDR3 nucleotides: TGTGCCAGTAGCCGATCTACTGGGACAGGGGTAACTGAAGCTTTCTTT. It encodes CASSRSTGTGVTEAFF. V usage is TRBV19 and J usage is TRBJ1-1; the match to TRBD1 covers 10 bases. The CDR3 spans 16 residues. The V gene end was trimmed by 6 bases and the J gene end by 5 bases; junction bases not matched to a gene: 12. From germline, CDR1 is LNHDA and CDR2 SQIVND (reference sequence).

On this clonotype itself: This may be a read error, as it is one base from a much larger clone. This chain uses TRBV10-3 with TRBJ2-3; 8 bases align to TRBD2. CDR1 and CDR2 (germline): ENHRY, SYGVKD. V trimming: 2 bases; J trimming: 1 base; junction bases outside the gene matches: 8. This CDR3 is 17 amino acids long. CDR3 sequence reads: CAISEMSGGSGTDTQYF. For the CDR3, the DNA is TGTGCCATCAGTGAGATGAGCGGGGGTTCCGGCACAGATACGCAGTATTTT.

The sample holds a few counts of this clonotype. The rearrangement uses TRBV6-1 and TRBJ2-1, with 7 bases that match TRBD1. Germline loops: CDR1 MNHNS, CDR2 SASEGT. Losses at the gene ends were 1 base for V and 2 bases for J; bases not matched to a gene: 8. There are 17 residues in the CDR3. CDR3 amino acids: CASSEEPGQLPYNEQFF. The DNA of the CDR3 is TGTGCCAGCAGTGAAGAGCCGGGACAGTTACCCTACAATGAGCAGTTCTTC.